Listed here are 4 T cell receptor beta chains from one sample, sequenced in a study of sequential checkpoint blockade in melanoma. The protocol was immunoSEQ multiplex PCR, while the TCRdb copy is restricted to in-frame clones and leaves out a portion. The sample contains about 28,000 clones, about 83% of which appear only once. Treatment noted: randomized to nivolumab then ipilimumab (arm A) or the reverse (arm B). The sequencing here drew on CD8+ T cells sorted from blood (inferred from file names), taken from a patient given nivolumab and ipilimumab in sequence. The receptors were sampled from a human donor with melanoma.

This chain joins TRBV6-6 and TRBJ1-1; 7 bases fit TRBD1. The CDR3 consists of 14 residues. The ends lost 1 base at V and 1 base at J; junction bases unmatched: 0. The V gene's germline CDR1 is MNHNY and CDR2 SVGAGI (reference sequence). The CDR3 coding sequence is TGTGCCAGCAGTTACTGGGACAGGAACACTGAAGCTTTCTTT. This sequence encodes CASSYWDRNTEAFF.

The genes are TRBV5-6 and TRBJ2-2; the match to TRBD1 covers 12 bases. V was pared by 3 bases and J by 9 bases, with 6 bases of the junction left unmatched. Germline values: CDR1 SGHDT, CDR2 YYEEEE. This CDR3 has 15 amino acids. This CDR3 reads CASSYGTGGVRELFF. The CDR3 DNA reads TGTGCCAGCAGCTACGGGACAGGGGGCGTCCGGGAGCTGTTTTTT. Drawing the rest from reference TRBV5-6 and TRBJ2-2, the complete variable domain is DAGVTQSPTHLIKTRGQQVTLRCSPKSGHDTVSWYQQALGQGPQFIFQYYEEEERQRGNFPDRFSGHQFPNYSSELNVNALLLGDSALYLCASSYGTGGVRELFFGEGSRLTVL.

V and J are TRBV9 and TRBJ1-4; D perhaps matches TRBD1 (6 bases). Germline lookup yields CDR1 SGDLS and CDR2 YYNGEE. The CDR3 contains 17 residues. Trimming cost V 3 bases and J 8 bases, with 23 bases left between them. The CDR3 bases are TGTGCCAGCAGCGGGGAGATGGACAGCGATGTTGGCGAAAAACTGTTTTTT. Its protein product is CASSGEMDSDVGEKLFF.

V is TRBV19 and J is TRBJ2-3; D might be TRBD2 (5 bases). Per the germline V gene, CDR1 is LNHDA and CDR2 is SQIVND (reference sequence). This CDR3 has 12 amino acids. Between the trimmed V and J ends, which lost 10 bases and 4 bases, there was a span of 12 bases. The CDR3 region is CATQDSPDTQYF. DNA of the CDR3: TGTGCCACCCAGGACTCTCCAGATACGCAGTATTTT.